This T cell receptor (beta chain) derives from a study of T cell responses to AZD1222 COVID-19 vaccine. Study conclusions and caveats: Baseline seropositivity characterized only a handful of AZD1222 recipients. Most donors were white British and more were female, and clonal diversity was possibly underestimated. Researchers report vaccine-associated CD4 TCRs spanning spike, with dominance at 160-218 and 743-854.

In regard to this clone: Its specificity is not known.

Pooled together were second doses at about 4 or about 12 weeks. The germline CDR1 and CDR2 sequences are MGHRA and YSYEKL. CDR3 length: 14 amino acids. V was pared by 3 bases and J by 3 bases, with 3 bases of the junction left unmatched. Method: immunoSEQ multiplex PCR; TCRdb's copy keeps in-frame clones and lacks some. The sample consists of 90,000 to 150,000 clones, roughly 89% of them appearing once. This TCR was sampled from an adult who received the AZD1222 COVID-19 vaccine. The chain joins TRBV4-1 to TRBJ2-5; 8 nucleotides align to TRBD2. The source was peripheral blood, collected 28 days after the second AZD1222 dose. CDR3 protein: CASSHPAGEETQYF. The CDR3 region has the DNA TGCGCCAGCAGCCACCCAGCGGGGGAAGAGACCCAGTACTTC.